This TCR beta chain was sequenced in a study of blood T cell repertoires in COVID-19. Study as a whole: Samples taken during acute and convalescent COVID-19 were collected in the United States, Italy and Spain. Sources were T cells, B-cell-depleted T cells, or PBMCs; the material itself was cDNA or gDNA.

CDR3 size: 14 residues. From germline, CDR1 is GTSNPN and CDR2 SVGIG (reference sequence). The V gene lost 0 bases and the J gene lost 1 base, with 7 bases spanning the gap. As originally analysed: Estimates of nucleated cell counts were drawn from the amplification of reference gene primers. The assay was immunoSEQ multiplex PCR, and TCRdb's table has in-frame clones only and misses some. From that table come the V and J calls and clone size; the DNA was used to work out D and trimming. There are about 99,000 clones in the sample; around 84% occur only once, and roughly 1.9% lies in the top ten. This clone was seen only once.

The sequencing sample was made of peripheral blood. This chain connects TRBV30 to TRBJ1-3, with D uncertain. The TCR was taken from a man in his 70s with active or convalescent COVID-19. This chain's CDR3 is CAWSVKASGNTIYF. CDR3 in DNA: TGTGCCTGGAGTGTAAAAGCATCTGGAAACACCATATATTTT.